The clone carrying this T cell receptor (beta chain) showed up just a few times. CDR3 length: 16 residues. Germline CDR1 MNHEY, CDR2 SMNVEV (reference sequence). The V segment lost 3 bases and the J segment 1 base; nucleotides outside the gene matches: 3. For TCR beta, libraries came from iRepertoire HTBI primers and Arm-PCR of CDR3 regions. TCRdb re-called the multiplex PCR reads through MiXCR, storing one row per CDR3 protein. The sample has 360,000 or so distinct CDR3 sequences; 10% to 15% are singletons. This sample was taken from a study of regulatory T cells in long-lasting Graves disease. For the study at large: Freshly diagnosed Graves' patients had used antithyroid drugs for under 3 months.

Time point specified: newly diagnosed GD, antithyroid drugs for less than 3 months. The TCR library was prepared using RNA isolated from PBMCs. In addition, the sample was reused for a study of T cells in Graves' hyperthyroidism and ophthalmopathy. That work states: Diagnosing involved the use of clinical symptoms, serum thyroxine and TRAb, thyroid ultrasound and orbital computed tomography. First-round RT-PCR of the TCR CDR3 relied on the HTBI primer set.

The material sequenced was peripheral blood mononuclear cells (PBMCs), taken at new diagnosis, from a patient treated with antithyroid drugs. The chain links TRBV27 to TRBJ2-3, with 11 bases aligning to TRBD2. The receptor was isolated from a woman younger than 30 with Graves disease. The CDR3 protein is CASSFLAGGRTDTQYF. CDR3 in DNA: TGTGCCAGCAGTTTTCTAGCGGGGGGACGCACAGATACGCAGTATTTT.